The 4 T cell receptor beta chains below all came from one sample that was sequenced in a study of tissue T cells after allogeneic stem cell transplantation. Measured with immunoSEQ multiplex PCR; TCRdb has only the in-frame clones, and not every one. The sample lists some 22,000 clones, approximately 69% occurring once. Specimen: blood. Receptors originate from a female BALB/c mouse in good health. The mouse strain carries the MHC haplotype H2-d.

Regarding this clone: Mouse names are used for the genes. The missing CDR3 end, 1 residue past where the read stops, is filled in from the germline J gene. The chain has TRBV20 and TRBJ2-7, with D perhaps matching TRBD1 (6 bases). Trimming left V 3 bases short and J 3 bases short, with 9 bases between. CDR1 and CDR2 from the germline V gene are GFQATS and STVNSAI. The CDR3 runs 12 residues. The sequenced part of the CDR3 DNA is TGTGGTGCTAGTCGGGACAACTATGAACAGTAC. Translation gives CGASRDNYEQY. The entire CDR3 protein reads CGASRDNYEQYF.

As concerns this clone: All gene names here are mouse names. Read data end 1 residue before the CDR3 end; the end is taken from the germline J gene. The V gene is TRBV29, the J gene TRBJ2-3; possibly TRBD2 for D (6 bases). The CDR3 spans 16 residues. V was shortened by 5 bases and J by 0 bases, with 15 bases between the two germline ends. The germline V gene has CDR1 MSHET and CDR2 SYDVDS. The CDR3 loop reads CASSLGTSPSAETLYF. The covered CDR3 bases are TGTGCTAGCAGTCTCGGGACTTCCCCTAGTGCAGAAACGCTGTAT. The variable domain in full, completed from reference TRBV29 and TRBJ2-3, reads DMKVTQMPRYLIKRMGENVLLECGQDMSHETMYWYRQDPGLGLQLIYISYDVDSNSEGDIPKGYRVSRKKREHFSLILDSAKTNQTSVYFCASSLGTSPSAETLYFGSGTRLTVL.

Concerning this clone itself: Gene labels here are mouse ones. The CDR3 is cut off 1 residue early in the read; its end comes from the germline J gene. The chain employs TRBV13-3 and TRBJ2-7; 10 bases map to TRBD2. V trimming: 1 base; J trimming: 4 bases; junction bases outside the gene matches: 2. This CDR3 comprises 14 residues. CDR1 NNHDY and CDR2 SYVADS come from the germline V gene. The CDR3 is CASSDPDWGYEQYF. CDR3 DNA, as far as it was read: TGTGCCAGCAGTGATCCGGACTGGGGGTATGAACAGTAC.

This clone occurred a few times. The genes and germline here are from mouse. The sequence runs out 1 residue before the end of the CDR3; the remainder is reconstructed from the germline J gene. This chain uses TRBV13-2 with TRBJ1-5; 10 bases align to TRBD1. Germline values: CDR1 NNHNN, CDR2 SYGAGS (reference sequence). The CDR3 totals 13 residues. The ends lost 3 bases at V and 9 bases at J; junction bases unmatched: 3. CDR3 region: CASGATGGVAPLF. Incomplete CDR3 DNA: TGTGCCAGCGGTGCGACAGGGGGCGTGGCTCCGCTT.